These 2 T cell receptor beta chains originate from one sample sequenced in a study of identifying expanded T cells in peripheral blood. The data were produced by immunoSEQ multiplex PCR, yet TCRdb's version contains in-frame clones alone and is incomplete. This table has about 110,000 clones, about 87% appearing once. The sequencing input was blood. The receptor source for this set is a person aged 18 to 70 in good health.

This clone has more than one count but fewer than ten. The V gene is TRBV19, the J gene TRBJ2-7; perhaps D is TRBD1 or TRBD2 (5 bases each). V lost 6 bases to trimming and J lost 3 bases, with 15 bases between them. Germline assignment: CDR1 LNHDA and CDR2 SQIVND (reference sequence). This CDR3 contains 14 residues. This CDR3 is CASSSQGDSYEQYF. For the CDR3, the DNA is TGTGCCAGTAGCTCTCAGGGAGACAGCTACGAGCAGTACTTC.

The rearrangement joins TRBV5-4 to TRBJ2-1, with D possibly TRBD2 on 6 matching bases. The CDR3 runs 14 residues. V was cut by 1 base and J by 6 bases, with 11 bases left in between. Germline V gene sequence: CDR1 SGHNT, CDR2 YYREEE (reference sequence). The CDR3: CASSLIGGVNEQFF. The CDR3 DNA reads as TGTGCCAGCAGCTTGATCGGGGGAGTCAATGAGCAGTTCTTC.